Each of the 18 T cell receptor beta chains below was sequenced from the same sample in a study of regulatory T cells in long-lasting Graves disease. Time point given: newly diagnosed GD, antithyroid drugs for less than 3 months. Preparation of the TCR library used RNA extracted from PBMCs. Researchers made TCR beta libraries by using iRepertoire HTBI primers and running Arm-PCR on CDR3 regions. MiXCR, run by TCRdb on the multiplex PCR reads, gives a single entry per CDR3 protein. Here the sample spans 600,000 to 650,000 distinct CDR3 sequences, 15% to 20% being singletons. The same sample was also used in a study of T cells in Graves' hyperthyroidism and ophthalmopathy.

Sequences were derived from peripheral blood mononuclear cells (PBMCs), sampled at new diagnosis, from a patient treated with antithyroid drugs. The receptors were sampled from a woman in her 30s with Graves disease.

This sequence joins TRBV11-2 and TRBJ1-1; 11 bases are shared with TRBD1. Per the germline V gene, CDR1 is SGHAT and CDR2 is FQNNGV. V gave up 4 bases and J gave up 8 bases; unmatched junction bases: 9. The CDR3 runs to 15 residues. The CDR3 loop reads CASSSTGTGGEEAFF. DNA of the CDR3: TGTGCCAGCAGCTCGACCGGGACAGGGGGAGAAGAAGCTTTCTTT. The whole variable domain, remainder taken from reference TRBV11-2 and TRBJ1-1, is EAGVAQSPRYKIIEKRQSVAFWCNPISGHATLYWYQQILGQGPKLLIQFQNNGVVDDSQLPKDRFSAERLKGVDSTLKIQPAKLEDSAVYLCASSSTGTGGEEAFFGQGTRLTVV.

V usage is TRBV24-1 and J usage is TRBJ2-1; TRBD2 is a possible D gene (5 bases). With 0 bases removed from V and 8 bases from J, the gap between germline ends came to 7 bases. This CDR3 spans 13 amino acids. The V gene's germline CDR1 is KGHDR and CDR2 SFDVKD. CDR3 nucleotide sequence: TGTGCCACCAGTGATTTGCGAGGGTATGAGCAGTTCTTC. This codes for CATSDLRGYEQFF.

The J gene is TRBJ1-1, the V gene TRBV9; no definite D call. The CDR3 is made up of 16 amino acids. V shed 0 bases and J shed 2 bases, with 14 bases lying between them. Germline CDR1 is SGDLS and CDR2 is YYNGEE. This CDR3 reads CASSVGTTPPNTEAFF. For the CDR3, the DNA is TGTGCCAGCAGCGTAGGAACCACTCCCCCTAACACTGAAGCTTTCTTT.

The chain recombines TRBV20-1 with TRBJ2-4; TRBD2 might be the D (6 bases). The CDR3 spans 18 residues. V shed 0 bases and J shed 1 base, with 19 bases lying between them. Per germline, CDR1 DFQATT and CDR2 SNEGSKA (reference sequence). The CDR3: CSARDSPPSSVAKNIQYF. The CDR3 DNA follows: TGCAGTGCTAGAGATTCCCCCCCCTCTAGCGTTGCCAAAAACATTCAGTACTTC.

This clonotype was counted ten times or more. The chain combines TRBV10-3 with TRBJ1-1; 9 bases are shared with TRBD1. The CDR3 is made up of 13 amino acids. After removal of 9 bases from V and 1 base from J, the junction contained 3 bases not matched to a gene. Germline V gene data show CDR1 as ENHRY and CDR2 as SYGVKD. In DNA, the CDR3 is TGTGCCATGGGACAGGGTGGGAACACTGAAGCTTTCTTT. This encodes CAMGQGGNTEAFF.

Ten or more counts support this clonotype. The genes are TRBV2 and TRBJ2-7; D remains ambiguous. CDR1 is SNHLY and CDR2 is FYNNEI in the germline V gene. The V end was cut by 6 bases, the J end by 6 bases, with 15 bases between. CDR3 length equals 13 residues. The CDR3 DNA follows: TGTGCCAGCAGGGAACTATCAGGATCCGAGCAGTACTTC. This translates into CASRELSGSEQYF.

There are many counts of this clonotype. V and J are TRBV20-1 and TRBJ1-5; D uncertain. Germline V lookup: CDR1 DFQATT, CDR2 SNEGSKA (reference sequence). Between the trimmed V and J ends, which lost 5 bases and 4 bases, there was a span of 6 bases. The length of the CDR3 is 11 residues. The CDR3 reads CSAAGNQPQHF. The CDR3 DNA reads TGCAGTGCTGCAGGAAATCAGCCCCAGCATTTT.

The chain couples TRBV18 to TRBJ2-5, with D hard to call. This CDR3 contains 14 residues. Trimming cost V 0 bases and J 9 bases, with 14 bases left between them. The V gene's germline CDR1 is KGHSH and CDR2 LQKENI. The CDR3 here is CASSPPPGYSAQYF. The CDR3 DNA is TGTGCCAGCTCACCACCCCCAGGATATTCAGCCCAGTACTTC.

This clonotype was observed many times. V is TRBV28 and J is TRBJ2-7, with 11 positions matching TRBD1. V lost 2 bases and J lost 6; bases outside the gene matches: 3. The CDR3 covers 14 residues. Germline lookup yields CDR1 MDHEN and CDR2 SYDVKM. The CDR3 loop reads CASSLRTGGAEQYF. Written as DNA, the CDR3 is TGTGCCAGCAGTTTAAGGACAGGGGGCGCCGAGCAGTACTTC.

This clonotype was counted many times. The rearrangement links TRBV15 to TRBJ1-5; no firm D call. The germline gives CDR1 LNHNV, CDR2 YYDKDF (reference sequence). V was trimmed by 5 bases and J by 3 bases, leaving 20 bases between them. The CDR3 contains 17 residues. The CDR3 reads CATSAKDLPGVNQPQHF. The CDR3 region has the DNA TGTGCCACCAGCGCTAAAGACTTACCCGGGGTCAATCAGCCCCAGCATTTT.

This clonotype was counted at least ten times. The chain combines TRBV28 with TRBJ1-4; no reliable D call. Trimming cost V 4 bases and J 0 bases, with 12 bases left between them. The CDR3 runs 16 residues. CDR1 is MDHEN, CDR2 SYDVKM, per germline. The CDR3 region has the DNA TGTGCCAGCAGTTACTACTCTGGTGCAACTAATGAAAAACTGTTTTTT. Its translation: CASSYYSGATNEKLFF.

This clonotype was seen repeatedly, ten times or more. The rearrangement joins TRBV2 to TRBJ2-5, with D hard to call. CDR3 length equals 13 residues. V lost 8 bases to trimming and J lost 7 bases, with 17 bases between them. Germline-derived CDR1 and CDR2 are SNHLY and FYNNEI. This CDR3 is CASATTTEATQYF. The CDR3 DNA reads TGTGCCAGCGCCACCACCACCGAAGCGACCCAGTACTTC.

This clonotype was counted a few times. The gene calls are TRBV4-1 and TRBJ1-1, with 8 bases aligning to TRBD1. Germline lookup yields CDR1 MGHRA and CDR2 YSYEKL. The CDR3 is 16 amino acids. Unmatched junction bases numbered 8, after V lost 4 bases and J lost 1 base. CDR3 in amino acids: CASSPPDRGKNTEAFF. In DNA, the CDR3 is TGCGCCAGCAGCCCCCCTGACAGGGGTAAGAACACTGAAGCTTTCTTT.

There are many counts of this clonotype. This chain uses TRBV12-3 or TRBV12-4 with TRBJ1-5, with 11 bases fitting TRBD1. CDR3 length equals 19 residues. The J segment lost 3 bases and the V segment lost 6 bases, leaving 16 bases of the junction unmatched. The CDR3 DNA follows: TGTGCCAGCAGCAGGGCCGGGACAGGGGGTTATTGGAACAATCAGCCCCAGCATTTT. Encoded protein: CASSRAGTGGYWNNQPQHF.

This clonotype was found many times. The V call is TRBV2, the J call TRBJ1-4; D not resolved. V was shortened by 4 bases and J by 8 bases, with 17 bases between the two germline ends. The CDR3 covers 15 residues. Looked up from germline, CDR1 is SNHLY and CDR2 is FYNNEI. The CDR3 protein is CASSVGLPAGEKLFF. CDR3 DNA sequence: TGTGCCAGCAGTGTCGGCCTACCGGCGGGGGAAAAACTGTTTTTT.

This clonotype was found a few times. CDR3 amino acids: CASSVGDGDTEAFF. The CDR3 DNA follows: TGTGCCAGCAGCGTCGGAGATGGTGACACTGAAGCTTTCTTT. The V call is TRBV9, the J call TRBJ1-1; D remains ambiguous. CDR1 and CDR2 (germline): SGDLS, YYNGEE. This CDR3 contains 14 residues. V shed 2 bases and J shed 3 bases, with 11 bases lying between them.

This clonotype was seen ten or more times. The CDR3, as DNA: TGCGCCAGCAGCCCGAGTCTGAGTGGACAGACCCAGTACTTC. This translates into CASSPSLSGQTQYF. The chain has TRBV5-1 and TRBJ2-1, with unresolved D. The closer fit of TRBJ2-5 to the DNA end suggests the J call may be wrong. In germline, CDR1 is SGHRS, CDR2 YFSETQ. This CDR3 contains 14 residues.

This clonotype was counted at least ten times. The chain carries TRBV15 and TRBJ1-2; D is uncertain. V was trimmed by 0 bases and J by 7 bases, leaving 6 bases between them. The CDR3 loop spans 12 amino acids. The germline V gene has CDR1 LNHNV and CDR2 YYDKDF (reference sequence). The CDR3 DNA is TGTGCCACCAGCAGAGATATGGTTGGCTACACCTTC. It encodes CATSRDMVGYTF.